The TCR beta chain described here comes from a study of low-dose radiotherapy and immunotherapy resistance in tumors. Sample time point: after trial treatment. Treatment defined: LDRT plus nivolumab, ipilimumab, low-dose cyclophosphamide and aspirin (RACIN trial). Low-dose radiotherapy, low-dose cyclophosphamide, aspirin, ipilimumab and nivolumab were all given to the donors. Trimming took 0 bases from V and 7 from J, leaving 11 bases between them. CDR1 SGHKS and CDR2 YYEKEE come from the germline V gene (reference sequence). CDR3 size: 15 residues. Many counts were recorded for this clonotype. cDNA synthesis used a TRAV/TRBV-specific primer set for both chains. For amplifying TCRs, the PCR ran for around 20 cycles with Phusion, which was used together with a constant-region primer and the adapter on the V primers. TCRdb re-derived calls from the reads in MiXCR, one entry per CDR3 protein. The sample lists some 94,000 distinct CDR3 sequences, around a fifth seen once, with 13% in the top ten.

This chain uses TRBV5-5 with TRBJ1-6; D gene ambiguous. This material consisted of PBMCs, taken after low-dose radiotherapy plus immunotherapy. The sequence derives from a female donor with ovarian cancer. This CDR3 reads CASSLEFFENSPLHF. The CDR3 nucleotides read TGTGCCAGCAGCTTGGAATTTTTCGAGAATTCACCCCTCCACTTT.